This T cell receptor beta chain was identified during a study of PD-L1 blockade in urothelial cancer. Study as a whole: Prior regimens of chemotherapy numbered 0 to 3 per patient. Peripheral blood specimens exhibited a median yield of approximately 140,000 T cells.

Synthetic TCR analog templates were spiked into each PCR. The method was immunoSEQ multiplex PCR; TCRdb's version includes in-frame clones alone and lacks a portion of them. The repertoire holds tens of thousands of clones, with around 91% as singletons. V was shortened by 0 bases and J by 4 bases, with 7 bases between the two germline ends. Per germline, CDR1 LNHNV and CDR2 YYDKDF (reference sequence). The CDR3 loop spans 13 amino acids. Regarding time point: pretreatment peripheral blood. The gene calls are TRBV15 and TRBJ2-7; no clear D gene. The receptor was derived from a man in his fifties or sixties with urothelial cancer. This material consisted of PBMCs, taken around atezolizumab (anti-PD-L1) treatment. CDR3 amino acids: CATSRDREYEQYF. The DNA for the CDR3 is TGTGCCACCAGCAGAGATCGAGAATACGAGCAGTACTTC.